This T cell receptor (beta chain) was identified during a study of blood T cell repertoires in COVID-19. CDR1 and CDR2 from the germline V gene are LNHDA and SQIVND (reference sequence). V was trimmed by 3 bases and J by 4 bases, leaving 7 bases between them. The CDR3 runs to 13 residues. Here immunoSEQ multiplex PCR was the method, and the copy in TCRdb shows in-frame clones only, minus some. The sample records around 500,000 clones, about 88% being singletons. This chain links TRBV19 with TRBJ1-5; a possible D gene is TRBD1 (6 bases). The clonotype was recovered from a woman aged 55-70 years who had recovered from COVID-19. Source material: PBMCs or T cells enriched from blood (not recorded which). The CDR3 region is CASSMDRNQPQHF. The CDR3 nucleotides read TGTGCCAGTAGTATGGACAGAAATCAGCCCCAGCATTTT.